The rows below give T cell receptor beta chains drawn from one sample of a study of metastatic and nonmetastatic thyroid tumors. With MiXCR, TCRdb called clones anew from the PCR reads. Of some 90,000 clones detected, less than 10% appear once; the ten largest clones hold 8.8%. Sequenced sample: blood. These receptors all stem from a female donor with papillary thyroid cancer or a benign thyroid nodule (not recorded which). Some clones in this sample may be carry-over from other donors' samples. Both conserved end residues are trimmed from each CDR3.

>TRBJ2-1|TRBV24-1
ATRYRGNEQF
>TRBJ2-3|TRBV7-3
ASSQGGTDTQY
>TRBJ2-1|TRBV7-2
ASSLGRGVSSEQF
>TRBJ2-7|TRBV5-8
ASSPPGWGSYEQY
>TRBJ2-1|TRBV18
ASSPRAPEGEQF
>TRBJ2-7|TRBV20-1
SARDPDRDYEQY
>TRBJ2-2|TRBV2
ASSADRSNTGELF
>TRBJ1-5|TRBV6-1
ASSEAGGHQPQH
>TRBJ1-1|TRBV19
ASSIDLSGRYEAF
>TRBJ1-2|TRBV9
ASSVGGLTGYT
>TRBJ2-5|TRBV3-1
ASSQDPTSAETQY
>TRBJ1-4|TRBV27
ASSRGRATNEKLF
>TRBJ1-1|TRBV6-1
ASSSFQGVNTEAF
>TRBJ1-2|TRBV7-9
ASSLRDRGPYGYT
>TRBJ1-2|TRBV7-9
ASSSDSHGYT
>TRBJ2-1|TRBV7-3
ASSTPTSGGLFGNEQF
>TRBJ2-1|TRBV6-6
ASSYSFLSYSYNEQF
>TRBJ2-2|TRBV2
ASMPPGGLSGQLF
>TRBJ2-3|TRBV6-4
ASSDGTSADTQY
>TRBJ1-2|TRBV28
ASSYQDGYGYT
>TRBJ2-7|TRBV5-5
ASSLASGGWEQY
>TRBJ1-1|TRBV5-6
ASSLVLRENTEAF
>TRBJ1-6|TRBV30
AWSLTGGAESPLH
>TRBJ1-6|TRBV29-1
SVPSPGGGDNSPLH
>TRBJ1-6|TRBV29-1
SGGDGGNSPLH
>TRBJ1-5|TRBV15
ATSRGTGNQPQH
>TRBJ2-7|TRBV5-4
ASSIPGQGYEQY
>TRBJ2-5|TRBV6-2/TRBV6-3
ASSSDTYQETQY
>TRBJ1-2|TRBV19
ASTPSGGYGYT
>TRBJ2-3|TRBV7-9
ASSLVAGGSDTQY
>TRBJ1-6|TRBV4-1
ASSQAPPGINSPLH
>TRBJ2-2|TRBV6-4
ASSVGDTGELF
>TRBJ1-6|TRBV4-2
ASSQDRGLRSPLH
>TRBJ2-2|TRBV19
ASKRTGGAGELF
>TRBJ1-1|TRBV7-9
ASTRPGVTEAF
>TRBJ2-7|TRBV2
ASTRDFISYEQY
>TRBJ2-7|TRBV7-2
ASSLETLGVYEQY
>TRBJ2-5|TRBV7-2
ASSVPERGAETQY
>TRBJ2-2|TRBV13
ASSSWTGSNTGELF
>TRBJ1-2|TRBV5-6
ASSLGLTGGGYGYT
>TRBJ1-3|TRBV2
ASTGDGNTIY